This T cell receptor beta chain was identified in a study of cytomegalovirus exposure and HLA in healthy donors. Findings and limits, study-wide: Relative to equally common others, HLA-associated TCR beta chains showed greater clonal expansion in a later analysis. Highest at DRB1 and lowest at HLA-C, TCR association rates differed among HLA loci in a later analysis. Later analysis suggested most CMV-associated TCR beta chains were HLA-restricted. Among donors in an Asian-associated ancestry cluster, a later analysis reportedly found fewer N-insertions than the roughly 730-donor mean.

Use of 60 Vbeta and 13 Jbeta primers characterized the PCR. The protocol was immunoSEQ multiplex PCR, while the TCRdb copy is restricted to in-frame clones and leaves out a portion. The sample contains about 90,000 clones, approximately 65% of which appear only once. In its sample, this clone was seen a few times. Its antigen is not identified. At one of its ends the junction is not consistent with the germline gene, which may arise from a read error. CDR3 length: 14 residues. The germline V gene encodes CDR1 LNHDA and CDR2 SQIVND (reference sequence). The sequence derives from a man under 40 in good health and CMV-seronegative. Sequencing was performed on PBMCs. V is TRBV19 and J is TRBJ1-4, with D possibly TRBD1 on 6 matching bases. The CDR3 sequence: CASSMTDSYDKLFF. The DNA for the CDR3 is TGTGCCAGTAGTATGACGGACAGCTATGACAAACTGTTTTTT.